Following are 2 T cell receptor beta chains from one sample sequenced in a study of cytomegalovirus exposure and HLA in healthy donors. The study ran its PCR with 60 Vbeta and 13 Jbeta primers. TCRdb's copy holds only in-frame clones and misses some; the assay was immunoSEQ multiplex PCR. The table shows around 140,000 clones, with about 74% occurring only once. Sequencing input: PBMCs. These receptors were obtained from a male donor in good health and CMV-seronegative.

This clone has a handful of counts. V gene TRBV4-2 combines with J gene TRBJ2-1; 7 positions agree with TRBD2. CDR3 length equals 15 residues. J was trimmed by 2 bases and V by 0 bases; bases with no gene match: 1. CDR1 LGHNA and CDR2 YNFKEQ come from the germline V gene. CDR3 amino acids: CASSQDGGAYNEQFF. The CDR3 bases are TGTGCCAGCAGCCAAGATGGGGGGGCCTACAATGAGCAGTTCTTC.

Here the CDR3 reads CASKGAGNTIYF. The CDR3 coding sequence is TGTGCCAGCAAGGGGGCAGGAAACACCATATATTTT. The V call is TRBV9, the J call TRBJ1-3; 7 bases match TRBD1. V lost 6 bases and J lost 4; bases outside the gene matches: 1. This CDR3 region has 12 residues. CDR1 is SGDLS, CDR2 YYNGEE, per germline. Full variable domain (outside the CDR3, taken from reference TRBV9 and TRBJ1-3): DSGVTQTPKHLITATGQRVTLRCSPRSGDLSVYWYQQSLDQGLQFLIQYYNGEERAKGNILERFSAQQFPDLHSELNLSSLELGDSALYFCASKGAGNTIYFGEGSWLTVV.